The 4 T cell receptor beta chains presented below share a single source sample, sequenced in a study of CD8 T cells in Susac syndrome. RNA in amounts of roughly 0.5 to 1 ug was reverse transcribed with random hexamers. Each CDR3 protein is one row after TCRdb ran MiXCR on the immunoSEQ multiplex PCR reads. The table records about 190,000 distinct CDR3 sequences, 91% of them present only once. The specimen sequenced was CD4+ T cells from PBMCs. Receptors were obtained from a human donor with Susac syndrome.

This rearrangement joins TRBV6-6 to TRBJ2-3; 9 bases map to TRBD1. The germline gives CDR1 MNHNY, CDR2 SVGAGI (reference sequence). J gave up 4 bases and V 8 bases, and 4 bases lay outside the gene matches. This CDR3 region has 13 residues. The CDR3 region is CASVDRGSDTQYF. The CDR3 DNA follows: TGTGCCAGCGTCGACAGGGGGTCAGATACGCAGTATTTT.

V and J are TRBV4-1 and TRBJ2-2; D may match TRBD1 or TRBD2 (5 bases each). Germline V gene data show CDR1 as MGHRA and CDR2 as YSYEKL. Trimming cost V 3 bases and J 7 bases, with 9 bases left between them. The CDR3 sequence is 13 residues long. The CDR3 DNA reads TGCGCCAGCAGCCAGGGGGTAGGCGGGGAGCTGTTTTTT. Translating it yields CASSQGVGGELFF.

The genes are TRBV7-9 and TRBJ2-2; tentatively, D is TRBD1 or TRBD2 (5 bases each). Trimming left V 5 bases short and J 2 bases short, with 9 bases between. CDR1 and CDR2 (germline): SEHNR, FQNEAQ (reference sequence). The CDR3 has 14 residues. The CDR3 bases are TGTGCCAGCAGCACGGGACGAAACACCGGGGAGCTGTTTTTT. It is translated as CASSTGRNTGELFF.

This chain links TRBV30 with TRBJ1-1, with D unclear. The V end lost 0 bases, the J end lost 0 bases, and 5 bases lay between the germline ends. Germline V CDR1 and CDR2: GTSNPN, SVGIG (reference sequence). The CDR3 is 13 amino acids. DNA of the CDR3: TGTGCCTGGAGTGTAAGGGTGAACACTGAAGCTTTCTTT. As protein: CAWSVRVNTEAFF.